This T cell receptor beta chain was captured by sequencing in a study of cytomegalovirus exposure and HLA in healthy donors. 13 Jbeta primers and 60 Vbeta primers were used for the PCR. Measured with immunoSEQ multiplex PCR; TCRdb has only the in-frame clones, and not every one. The table has about 70,000 clones, 55% to 75% seen once. The V segment lost 5 bases and the J segment 0 bases; nucleotides outside the gene matches: 2. CDR3 length equals 15 residues. Germline V lookup: CDR1 LNHDA, CDR2 SQIVND (reference sequence). The source is a man aged 40-55 years in good health and CMV-seropositive. The V call is TRBV19, the J call TRBJ2-7, with TRBD2 identical over 12 bases. Sequenced sample: PBMCs. The CDR3 spells CASSPTSGSSYEQYF. The CDR3 DNA is TGTGCCAGTAGTCCGACTAGCGGGAGCTCCTACGAGCAGTACTTC.